This T cell receptor beta chain was recorded in a study of shared clonotypes between healthy human individuals. Study as a whole: Every donor yielded three CD4 naive, three CD4 memory, two CD8 naive and one CD8 memory plate. Study results and limitations: A limitation of the genetic and exposure-history diversity represented arose from few donors.

This CDR3 spans 15 amino acids. Germline lookup yields CDR1 SGHRS and CDR2 YFSETQ. With 4 bases clipped from V and 8 bases from J, the junction kept 7 bases outside the gene matches. Assay: immunoSEQ multiplex PCR; the TCRdb copy retains only in-frame clones and omits some. The sample includes about 2 million clones, roughly 96% seen only once; the top ten take roughly 0.13%. All of the donors resided in Nashville, Tennessee, and each was a Caucasian adult. Details on this clone: Antigen unknown.

The sequencing sample was made of naive CD4+ T cells sorted from blood. Subset described: CD45RA+ positively selected. The source is a man between 18 and 35 years old in good health. The chain combines TRBV5-1 with TRBJ2-3; TRBD2 matches 13 bases. The CDR3 nucleotides read TGCGCCAGCAGCACGGGACTAGCGGGGCTAGGTACGCAGTATTTT. The encoded protein is CASSTGLAGLGTQYF. Using reference TRBV5-1 and TRBJ2-3 for the parts outside the CDR3, the full variable domain is KAGVTQTPRYLIKTRGQQVTLSCSPISGHRSVSWYQQTPGQGLQFLFEYFSETQRNKGNFPGRFSGRQFSNSRSEMNVSTLELGDSALYLCASSTGLAGLGTQYFGPGTRLTVL.